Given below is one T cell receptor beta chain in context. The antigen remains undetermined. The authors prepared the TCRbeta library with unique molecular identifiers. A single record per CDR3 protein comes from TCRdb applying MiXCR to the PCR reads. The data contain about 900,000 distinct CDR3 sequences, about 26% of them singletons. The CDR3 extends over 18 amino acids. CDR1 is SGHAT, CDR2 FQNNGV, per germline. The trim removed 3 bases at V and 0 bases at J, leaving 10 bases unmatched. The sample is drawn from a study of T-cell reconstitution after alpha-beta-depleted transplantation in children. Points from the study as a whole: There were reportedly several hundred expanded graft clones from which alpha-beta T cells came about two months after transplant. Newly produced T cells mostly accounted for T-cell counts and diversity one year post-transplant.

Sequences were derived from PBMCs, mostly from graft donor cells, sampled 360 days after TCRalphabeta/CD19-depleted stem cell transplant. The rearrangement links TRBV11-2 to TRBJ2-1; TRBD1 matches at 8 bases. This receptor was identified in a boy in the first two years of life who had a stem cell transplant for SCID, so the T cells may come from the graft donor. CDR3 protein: CASSFWWRGQGSYNEQFF. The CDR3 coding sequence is TGTGCCAGCAGCTTCTGGTGGCGAGGACAGGGCTCCTACAATGAGCAGTTCTTC. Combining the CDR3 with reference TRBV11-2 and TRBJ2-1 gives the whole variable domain EAGVAQSPRYKIIEKRQSVAFWCNPISGHATLYWYQQILGQGPKLLIQFQNNGVVDDSQLPKDRFSAERLKGVDSTLKIQPAKLEDSAVYLCASSFWWRGQGSYNEQFFGPGTRLTVL.